The rows below give T cell receptor beta chains drawn from one sample of a study of Tregs in tolerant kidney transplant recipients. Only in-frame clones appear in the TCRdb table, and some are missing; sequencing was by immunoSEQ multiplex PCR. The data show about 120,000 clones, roughly 92% seen once. Sequencing was done on a sample of CD4+ T cells from blood. Receptor source: a human donor in good health. Each CDR3 is given with its conserved first and last residue. The order of the fields is D gene, V gene, J gene, clone size, CDR3 protein, CDR3 DNA. D genes are given only for firm matches. A clone size is listed for some rows: how often the clone was seen (once, few, many), or a class if it is expanded.

d_call: -; v_call: TRBV6-5; j_call: TRBJ2-3; clone_size: once; cdr3_aa: CASRLAFPTDTQYF; cdr3_nt: TGTGCCAGCAGACTAGCCTTCCCCACAGATACGCAGTATTTT
d_call: -; v_call: TRBV7-9; j_call: TRBJ1-2; clone_size: -; cdr3_aa: CASSLGSGSVGYTF; cdr3_nt: TGTGCCAGCAGCTTAGGGTCGGGGTCTGTTGGCTACACCTTC
d_call: -; v_call: TRBV7-2; j_call: TRBJ2-2; clone_size: -; cdr3_aa: CASSLPGYGGSTGELFF; cdr3_nt: TGTGCCAGCAGCTTACCGGGATACGGGGGAAGCACCGGGGAGCTGTTTTTT
d_call: -; v_call: TRBV7-9; j_call: TRBJ2-7; clone_size: few; cdr3_aa: CASSPDPGGPNSYEQYF; cdr3_nt: TGTGCCAGCAGCCCAGACCCTGGAGGCCCTAACTCCTACGAGCAGTACTTC
d_call: -; v_call: TRBV2; j_call: TRBJ1-5; clone_size: -; cdr3_aa: CASREPPGAYSNQPQHF; cdr3_nt: TGTGCCAGCAGAGAACCCCCAGGGGCCTATAGCAATCAGCCCCAGCATTTT
d_call: -; v_call: TRBV6-6; j_call: TRBJ1-2; clone_size: few; cdr3_aa: CASSISENYGYTF; cdr3_nt: TGTGCCAGCAGTATCAGTGAGAACTATGGCTACACCTTC
d_call: -; v_call: TRBV10-2; j_call: TRBJ1-5; clone_size: -; cdr3_aa: CASSPQPINQPQHF; cdr3_nt: TGCGCCAGCAGTCCGCAGCCAATTAATCAGCCCCAGCATTTT
d_call: -; v_call: TRBV6-6; j_call: TRBJ1-2; clone_size: -; cdr3_aa: CASSYAQGYYGYTF; cdr3_nt: TGTGCCAGCAGTTATGCGCAGGGGTACTATGGCTACACCTTC
d_call: TRBD1; v_call: TRBV5-1; j_call: TRBJ1-2; clone_size: -; cdr3_aa: CASSRDRGQDGYTF; cdr3_nt: TGCGCCAGCAGCCGGGACAGGGGACAGGATGGCTACACCTTC
d_call: TRBD1; v_call: TRBV2; j_call: TRBJ1-1; clone_size: -; cdr3_aa: CASSQRQGYTEAFF; cdr3_nt: TGTGCCAGCAGCCAACGACAGGGCTACACTGAAGCTTTCTTT
d_call: -; v_call: TRBV5-1; j_call: TRBJ1-2; clone_size: once; cdr3_aa: CASSLAGGYTF; cdr3_nt: TGCGCCAGCAGCTTGGCCGGGGGCTACACCTTC
d_call: -; v_call: TRBV5-4; j_call: TRBJ1-2; clone_size: once; cdr3_aa: CASSLVGRADYGYTF; cdr3_nt: TGTGCCAGCAGCTTGGTCGGCAGGGCGGACTATGGCTACACCTTC
d_call: TRBD1; v_call: TRBV29-1; j_call: TRBJ1-4; clone_size: -; cdr3_aa: CSVRQGAAEKLFF; cdr3_nt: TGCAGCGTACGACAGGGGGCGGCTGAAAAACTGTTTTTT
d_call: -; v_call: TRBV7-9; j_call: TRBJ1-3; clone_size: -; cdr3_aa: CASTPGGGRSVSGNTIYF; cdr3_nt: TGTGCCAGCACCCCAGGTGGAGGGCGGAGCGTCTCTGGAAACACCATATATTTT
d_call: -; v_call: TRBV5-8; j_call: TRBJ1-4; clone_size: -; cdr3_aa: CASSWGDEGEKLFF; cdr3_nt: TGTGCCAGCAGCTGGGGGGACGAGGGTGAAAAACTGTTTTTT
d_call: -; v_call: TRBV7-2; j_call: TRBJ2-7; clone_size: -; cdr3_aa: CASSTGGGHYEQYF; cdr3_nt: TGTGCCAGCAGTACGGGTGGGGGGCACTACGAGCAGTACTTC
d_call: -; v_call: TRBV7-2; j_call: TRBJ1-5; clone_size: few; cdr3_aa: CASSYRGGVGNQPQHF; cdr3_nt: TGTGCCAGCAGCTACCGAGGTGGGGTTGGCAATCAGCCCCAGCATTTT
d_call: -; v_call: TRBV18; j_call: TRBJ2-3; clone_size: -; cdr3_aa: CASSPRGGMGTDTQYF; cdr3_nt: TGTGCCAGCTCACCGAGGGGGGGTATGGGCACAGATACGCAGTATTTT
d_call: -; v_call: TRBV7-6; j_call: TRBJ2-3; clone_size: -; cdr3_aa: CASSLTFLGGGDTDTQYF; cdr3_nt: TGTGCCAGCAGCTTAACCTTTTTAGGAGGGGGAGACACAGATACGCAGTATTTT
d_call: -; v_call: TRBV19; j_call: TRBJ1-2; clone_size: -; cdr3_aa: CASSKGGNYGYTF; cdr3_nt: TGTGCCAGTAGTAAAGGAGGGAACTATGGCTACACCTTC
d_call: -; v_call: TRBV19; j_call: TRBJ2-2; clone_size: -; cdr3_aa: CASSISAGYAGELFF; cdr3_nt: TGTGCCAGTAGTATAAGCGCAGGGTACGCCGGGGAGCTGTTTTTT
d_call: TRBD2; v_call: TRBV2; j_call: TRBJ2-7; clone_size: -; cdr3_aa: CASRRGVGEQYF; cdr3_nt: TGTGCCAGCAGACGGGGGGTAGGCGAGCAGTACTTC
d_call: TRBD2; v_call: TRBV2; j_call: TRBJ2-5; clone_size: -; cdr3_aa: CASSESIAGGQETQYF; cdr3_nt: TGTGCCAGCAGTGAGAGTATAGCGGGGGGGCAAGAGACCCAGTACTTC
d_call: -; v_call: TRBV7-9; j_call: TRBJ2-2; clone_size: -; cdr3_aa: CASSFTRTATGELFF; cdr3_nt: TGTGCCAGCAGCTTCACGCGGACGGCCACCGGGGAGCTGTTTTTT
d_call: -; v_call: TRBV18; j_call: TRBJ1-5; clone_size: once; cdr3_aa: CASSPGRDSNQPQHF; cdr3_nt: TGTGCCAGCTCACCCGGGCGTGATAGCAATCAGCCCCAGCATTTT
d_call: -; v_call: TRBV9; j_call: TRBJ1-3; clone_size: -; cdr3_aa: CASSVSSGNTIYF; cdr3_nt: TGTGCCAGCAGCGTCTCCTCTGGAAACACCATATATTTT
d_call: -; v_call: TRBV10-3; j_call: TRBJ2-3; clone_size: -; cdr3_aa: CAISESTDTQYF; cdr3_nt: TGTGCCATCAGTGAGTCAACAGATACGCAGTATTTT
d_call: -; v_call: TRBV27; j_call: TRBJ2-2; clone_size: -; cdr3_aa: CASSQKSDTGELFF; cdr3_nt: TGTGCCAGCAGTCAGAAGTCTGACACCGGGGAGCTGTTTTTT
d_call: TRBD2; v_call: TRBV10-3; j_call: TRBJ2-7; clone_size: -; cdr3_aa: CAISDLGGRKDEQYF; cdr3_nt: TGTGCCATCAGTGATCTGGGCGGGAGGAAGGACGAGCAGTACTTC
d_call: -; v_call: TRBV4-2; j_call: TRBJ2-6; clone_size: -; cdr3_aa: CASSQSGLGANVLTF; cdr3_nt: TGTGCCAGCAGCCAATCGGGACTTGGGGCCAACGTCCTGACTTTC
d_call: TRBD1; v_call: TRBV18; j_call: TRBJ2-7; clone_size: -; cdr3_aa: CASSLGQGAPYEQYF; cdr3_nt: TGTGCCAGCTCACTGGGACAGGGGGCACCCTACGAGCAGTACTTC
d_call: -; v_call: TRBV19; j_call: TRBJ1-2; clone_size: -; cdr3_aa: CASSFQPSPNYGYTF; cdr3_nt: TGTGCCAGTAGTTTTCAGCCGTCGCCTAACTATGGCTACACCTTC
d_call: -; v_call: TRBV11-2; j_call: TRBJ2-1; clone_size: -; cdr3_aa: CASSLVVVQGRAQFF; cdr3_nt: TGTGCCAGCAGCTTAGTTGTCGTACAGGGTCGGGCGCAGTTCTTC
d_call: -; v_call: TRBV14; j_call: TRBJ1-4; clone_size: -; cdr3_aa: CASSQGRQVNEKLFF; cdr3_nt: TGTGCCAGCAGCCAAGGGCGGCAGGTTAATGAAAAACTGTTTTTT
d_call: TRBD2; v_call: TRBV6-1; j_call: TRBJ2-3; clone_size: -; cdr3_aa: CASRLAGVKDTQYF; cdr3_nt: TGTGCCAGCAGACTAGCGGGAGTGAAAGATACGCAGTATTTT
d_call: -; v_call: TRBV5-1; j_call: TRBJ2-2; clone_size: -; cdr3_aa: CASSLEVTGELFF; cdr3_nt: TGCGCCAGCAGCTTGGAAGTCACCGGGGAGCTGTTTTTT
d_call: -; v_call: TRBV7-8; j_call: TRBJ1-4; clone_size: -; cdr3_aa: CASSLAPEGSYEKLFF; cdr3_nt: TGTGCCAGCAGCTTAGCGCCGGAGGGTAGTTATGAAAAACTGTTTTTT
d_call: -; v_call: TRBV7-9; j_call: TRBJ2-7; clone_size: -; cdr3_aa: CASSIRDTSYEQYF; cdr3_nt: TGTGCCAGCAGCATACGGGACACCTCCTACGAGCAGTACTTC
d_call: -; v_call: TRBV7-9; j_call: TRBJ1-5; clone_size: -; cdr3_aa: CASSPRGGQGQPQHF; cdr3_nt: TGTGCCAGCAGCCCACGGGGGGGTCAAGGCCAGCCCCAGCATTTT
d_call: TRBD1; v_call: TRBV19; j_call: TRBJ1-5; clone_size: -; cdr3_aa: CASSIQGQGQPQHF; cdr3_nt: TGTGCCAGTAGTATCCAGGGACAGGGACAGCCCCAGCATTTT
d_call: -; v_call: TRBV9; j_call: TRBJ2-2; clone_size: many; cdr3_aa: CASSPDSVRTGELFF; cdr3_nt: TGTGCCAGCAGCCCCGACAGTGTACGGACCGGGGAGCTGTTTTTT
d_call: TRBD1; v_call: TRBV5-1; j_call: TRBJ1-1; clone_size: -; cdr3_aa: CASSDDRANTEAFF; cdr3_nt: TGCGCCAGCAGCGACGACAGGGCGAACACTGAAGCTTTCTTT
d_call: -; v_call: TRBV7-9; j_call: TRBJ1-3; clone_size: -; cdr3_aa: CASSSRQTRGGNTIYF; cdr3_nt: TGTGCCAGCAGCTCCCGACAGACCAGGGGTGGAAACACCATATATTTT
d_call: -; v_call: TRBV18; j_call: TRBJ1-4; clone_size: -; cdr3_aa: CASSALGGSNEKLFF; cdr3_nt: TGTGCCAGCTCCGCCCTTGGGGGATCCAATGAAAAACTGTTTTTT
d_call: -; v_call: TRBV18; j_call: TRBJ1-1; clone_size: -; cdr3_aa: CASSPLTQQGDTEAFF; cdr3_nt: TGTGCCAGCTCACCCCTAACGCAGCAAGGGGACACTGAAGCTTTCTTT
d_call: TRBD1; v_call: TRBV4-1; j_call: TRBJ1-4; clone_size: -; cdr3_aa: CASSQAKLQGAMSEKLFF; cdr3_nt: TGCGCCAGCAGCCAGGCAAAATTACAGGGGGCCATGAGCGAAAAACTGTTTTTT
d_call: -; v_call: TRBV6-1; j_call: TRBJ1-1; clone_size: -; cdr3_aa: CASSEGSFMNTEAFF; cdr3_nt: TGTGCCAGCAGTGAAGGTAGCTTCATGAACACTGAAGCTTTCTTT
d_call: TRBD1; v_call: TRBV19; j_call: TRBJ2-2; clone_size: once; cdr3_aa: CASSRWTGGTGELFF; cdr3_nt: TGTGCCAGTAGCAGATGGACAGGGGGCACCGGGGAGCTGTTTTTT
d_call: TRBD2; v_call: TRBV19; j_call: TRBJ2-1; clone_size: -; cdr3_aa: CASSIKGREPYNEQFF; cdr3_nt: TGTGCCAGTAGTATAAAGGGGCGGGAGCCATACAATGAGCAGTTCTTC
d_call: -; v_call: TRBV29-1; j_call: TRBJ1-3; clone_size: -; cdr3_aa: CSGGPTQSGNTIYF; cdr3_nt: TGCAGCGGGGGTCCAACCCAATCTGGAAACACCATATATTTT
d_call: TRBD2; v_call: TRBV5-4; j_call: TRBJ2-7; clone_size: once; cdr3_aa: CASSHSGIDEQYF; cdr3_nt: TGTGCCAGCAGCCATAGCGGGATAGACGAGCAGTACTTC